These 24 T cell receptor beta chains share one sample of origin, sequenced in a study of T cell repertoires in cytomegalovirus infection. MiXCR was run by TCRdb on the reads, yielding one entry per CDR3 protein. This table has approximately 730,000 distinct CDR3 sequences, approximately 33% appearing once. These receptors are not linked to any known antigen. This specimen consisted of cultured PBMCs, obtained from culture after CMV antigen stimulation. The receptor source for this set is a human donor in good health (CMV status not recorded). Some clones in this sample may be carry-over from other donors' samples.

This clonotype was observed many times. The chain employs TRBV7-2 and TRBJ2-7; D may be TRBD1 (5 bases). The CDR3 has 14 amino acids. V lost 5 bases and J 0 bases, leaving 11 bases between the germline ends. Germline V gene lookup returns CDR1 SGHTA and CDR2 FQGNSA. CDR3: CASSPRTLSYEQYF. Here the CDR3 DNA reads TGTGCCAGCAGCCCGAGGACACTCTCCTACGAGCAGTACTTC.

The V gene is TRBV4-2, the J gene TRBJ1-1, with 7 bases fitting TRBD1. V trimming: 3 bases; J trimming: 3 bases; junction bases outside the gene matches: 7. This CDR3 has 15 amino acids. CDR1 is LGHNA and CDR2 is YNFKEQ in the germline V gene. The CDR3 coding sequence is TGTGCCAGCAGCCATAAGGACAGGCAGGACACTGAAGCTTTCTTT. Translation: CASSHKDRQDTEAFF.

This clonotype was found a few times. DNA for the CDR3: TGTGCCATACTAGCGGGGGGGGCAGATACGCAGTATTTT. It encodes CAILAGGADTQYF. The chain recombines TRBV12-3 or TRBV12-4 with TRBJ2-3; 13 positions match TRBD2. Trimming at V came to 10 bases and at J to 4 bases, leaving 2 bases not matched to a gene. The CDR3 totals 13 residues.

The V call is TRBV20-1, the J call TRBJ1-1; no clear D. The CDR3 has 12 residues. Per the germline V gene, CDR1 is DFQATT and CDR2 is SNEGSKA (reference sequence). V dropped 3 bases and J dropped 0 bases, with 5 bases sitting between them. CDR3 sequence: CSAREVNTEAFF. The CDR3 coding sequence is TGCAGTGCTAGGGAGGTGAACACTGAAGCTTTCTTT.

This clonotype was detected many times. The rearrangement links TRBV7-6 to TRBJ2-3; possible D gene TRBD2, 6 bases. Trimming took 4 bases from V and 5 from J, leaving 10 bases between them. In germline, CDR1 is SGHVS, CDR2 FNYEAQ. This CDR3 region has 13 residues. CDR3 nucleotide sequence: TGTGCCAGCAGCTGGGAGGTAGGAGATACGCAGTATTTT. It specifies CASSWEVGDTQYF.

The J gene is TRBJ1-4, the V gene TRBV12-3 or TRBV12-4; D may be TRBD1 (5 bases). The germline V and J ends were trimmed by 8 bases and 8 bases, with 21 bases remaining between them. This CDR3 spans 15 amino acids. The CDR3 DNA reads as TGTGCCAGCTCCCCCCCGGGACGGGCGAGGGAAAAACTGTTTTTT. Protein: CASSPPGRAREKLFF.

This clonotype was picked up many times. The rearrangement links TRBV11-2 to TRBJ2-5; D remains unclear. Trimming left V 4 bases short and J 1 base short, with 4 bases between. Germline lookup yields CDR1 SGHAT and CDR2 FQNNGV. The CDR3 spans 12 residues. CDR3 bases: TGTGCCAGCAGCTCCGGCCAAGAGACCCAGTACTTC. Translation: CASSSGQETQYF.

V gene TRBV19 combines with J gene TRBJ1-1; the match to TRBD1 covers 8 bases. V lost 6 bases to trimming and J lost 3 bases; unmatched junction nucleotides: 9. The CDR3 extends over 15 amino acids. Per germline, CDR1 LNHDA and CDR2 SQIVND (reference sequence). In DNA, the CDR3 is TGTGCCAGTAGAACCGGACAGGGACGGGACACTGAAGCTTTCTTT. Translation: CASRTGQGRDTEAFF.

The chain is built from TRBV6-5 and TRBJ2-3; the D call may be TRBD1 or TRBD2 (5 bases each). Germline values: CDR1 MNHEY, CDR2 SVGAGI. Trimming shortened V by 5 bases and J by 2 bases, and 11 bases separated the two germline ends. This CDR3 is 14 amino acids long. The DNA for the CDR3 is TGTGCCAGCAGTCTATTGGGGGACACAGATACGCAGTATTTT. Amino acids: CASSLLGDTDTQYF.

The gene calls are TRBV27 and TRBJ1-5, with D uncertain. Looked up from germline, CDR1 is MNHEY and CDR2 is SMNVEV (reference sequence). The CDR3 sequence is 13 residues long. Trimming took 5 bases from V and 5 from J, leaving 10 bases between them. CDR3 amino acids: CASSHTLDQPQHF. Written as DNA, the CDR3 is TGTGCCAGCAGTCACACCCTAGATCAGCCCCAGCATTTT.

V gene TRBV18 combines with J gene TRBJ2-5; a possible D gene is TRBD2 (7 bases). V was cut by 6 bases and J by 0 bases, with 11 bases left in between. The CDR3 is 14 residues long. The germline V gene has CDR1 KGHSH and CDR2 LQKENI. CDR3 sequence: CASSGGPYQETQYF. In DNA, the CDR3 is TGTGCCAGCTCGGGGGGGCCGTACCAAGAGACCCAGTACTTC.

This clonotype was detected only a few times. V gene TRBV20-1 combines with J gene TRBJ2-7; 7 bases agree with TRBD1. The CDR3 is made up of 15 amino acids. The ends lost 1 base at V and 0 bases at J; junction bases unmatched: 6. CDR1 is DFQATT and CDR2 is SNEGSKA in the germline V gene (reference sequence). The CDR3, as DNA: TGCAGTGCTAGAGGAGAGACAGGGAACTCCTACGAGCAGTACTTC. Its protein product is CSARGETGNSYEQYF.

This CDR3 is CASSLGAGIMNTEAFF. The CDR3 bases are TGTGCCAGCTCCCTCGGGGCAGGCATAATGAACACTGAAGCTTTCTTT. This rearrangement joins TRBV18 to TRBJ1-1, with D possibly TRBD1 on 5 matching bases. CDR3 size: 16 residues. V lost 6 bases to trimming and J lost 0 bases, with 17 bases between them. Germline CDR1 and CDR2: KGHSH and LQKENI.

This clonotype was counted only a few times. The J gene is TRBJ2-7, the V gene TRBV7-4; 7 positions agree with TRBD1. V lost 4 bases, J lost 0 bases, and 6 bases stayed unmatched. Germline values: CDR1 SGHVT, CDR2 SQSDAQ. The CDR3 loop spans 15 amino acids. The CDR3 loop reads CASSSQTGISYEQYF. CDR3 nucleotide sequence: TGTGCCAGCAGCTCGCAGACAGGGATCTCCTACGAGCAGTACTTC.

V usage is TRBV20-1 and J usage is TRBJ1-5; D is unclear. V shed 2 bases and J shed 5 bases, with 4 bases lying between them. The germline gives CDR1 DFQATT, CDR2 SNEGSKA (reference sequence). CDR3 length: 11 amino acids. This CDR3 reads CSARKDQPQHF. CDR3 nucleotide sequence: TGCAGTGCTAGAAAGGATCAGCCCCAGCATTTT.

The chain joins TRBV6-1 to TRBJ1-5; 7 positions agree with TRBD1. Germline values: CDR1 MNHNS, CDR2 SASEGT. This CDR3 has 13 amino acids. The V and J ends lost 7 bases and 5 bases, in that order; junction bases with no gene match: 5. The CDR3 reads CASTDRADQPQHF. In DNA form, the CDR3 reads TGTGCCAGCACCGACAGGGCCGATCAGCCCCAGCATTTT.

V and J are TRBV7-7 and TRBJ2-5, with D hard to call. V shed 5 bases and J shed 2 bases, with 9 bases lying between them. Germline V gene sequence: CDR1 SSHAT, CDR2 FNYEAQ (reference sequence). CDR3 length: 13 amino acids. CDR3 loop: CASSTREQETQYF. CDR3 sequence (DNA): TGTGCCAGCAGCACCCGCGAGCAAGAGACCCAGTACTTC.

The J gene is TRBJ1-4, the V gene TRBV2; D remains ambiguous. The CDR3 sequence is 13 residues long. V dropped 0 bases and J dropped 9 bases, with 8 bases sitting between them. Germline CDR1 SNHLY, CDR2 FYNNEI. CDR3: CASSEATQQKLFF. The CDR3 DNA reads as TGTGCCAGCAGTGAAGCGACCCAACAAAAACTGTTTTTT.

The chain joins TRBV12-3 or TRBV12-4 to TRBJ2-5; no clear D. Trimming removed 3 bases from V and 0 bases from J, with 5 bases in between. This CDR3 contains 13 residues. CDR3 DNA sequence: TGTGCCAGCAGTTTTAAACACCAAGAGACCCAGTACTTC. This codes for CASSFKHQETQYF.

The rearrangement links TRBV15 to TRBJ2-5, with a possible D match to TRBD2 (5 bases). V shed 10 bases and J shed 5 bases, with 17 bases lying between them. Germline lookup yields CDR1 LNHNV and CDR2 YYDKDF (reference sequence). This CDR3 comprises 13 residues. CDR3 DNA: TGTGCCAGCAGGAGAGGGCTTGAGGAGACCCAGTACTTC. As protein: CASRRGLEETQYF.

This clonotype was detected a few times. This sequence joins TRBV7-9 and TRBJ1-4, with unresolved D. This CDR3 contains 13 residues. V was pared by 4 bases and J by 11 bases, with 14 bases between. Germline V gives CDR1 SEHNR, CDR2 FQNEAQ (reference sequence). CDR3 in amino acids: CASSSLERDKLFF. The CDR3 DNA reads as TGTGCCAGCAGCTCTTTAGAAAGAGATAAACTGTTTTTT.

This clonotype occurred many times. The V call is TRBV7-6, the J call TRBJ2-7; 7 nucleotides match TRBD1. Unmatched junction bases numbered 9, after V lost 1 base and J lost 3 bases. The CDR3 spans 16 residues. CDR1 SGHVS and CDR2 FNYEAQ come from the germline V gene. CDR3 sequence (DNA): TGTGCCAGCAGCTTAGGAGTAGGCGACAGGGTCTACGAGCAGTACTTC. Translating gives CASSLGVGDRVYEQYF.

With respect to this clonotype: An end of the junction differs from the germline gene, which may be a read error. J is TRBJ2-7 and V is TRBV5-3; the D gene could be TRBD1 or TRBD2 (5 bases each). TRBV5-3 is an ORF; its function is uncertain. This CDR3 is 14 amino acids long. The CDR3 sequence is CASSLRGVTYEQYF. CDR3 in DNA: TGTGCCAGCAGCTTGAGAGGGGTTACCTACGAGCAGTACTTC.

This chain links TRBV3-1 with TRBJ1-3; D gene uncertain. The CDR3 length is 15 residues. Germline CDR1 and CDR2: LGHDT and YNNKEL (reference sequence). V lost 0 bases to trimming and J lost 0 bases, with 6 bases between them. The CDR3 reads CASSQDVTSGNTIYF. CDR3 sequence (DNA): TGTGCCAGCAGCCAAGATGTAACCTCTGGAAACACCATATATTTT.